This T cell receptor (beta chain) was documented in a study of Graves' ophthalmopathy and Graves' hyperthyroidism. For repertoire sequencing, the TCR beta CDR3 regions were amplified from RNA transcripts. The workflow started with a first-round RT-PCR run with HTBI primers and then moved on to a second-round multiplex PCR. MiXCR was run by TCRdb on the multiplex PCR reads, yielding one entry per CDR3 protein. The table has about 740,000 distinct CDR3 sequences, 40% seen once. CDR1 and CDR2 (germline): SGHAT, FQNNGV. The CDR3 has 15 residues. V was cut by 0 bases and J by 8 bases, with 14 bases left in between. Uncontrolled infections, other autoimmune diseases, pregnancy or lactation barred patients from enrollment. PBMCs came from roughly 9.1 ml of fresh peripheral blood.

Material: peripheral blood. The sequence was collected from an adult man with Graves' ophthalmopathy. This chain joins TRBV11-2 and TRBJ1-3; D possibly corresponds to TRBD1 (5 bases). As DNA, the CDR3 is TGTGCCAGCAGCTTAGAGACAGCTGGCGGACACACCATATATTTT. Amino acid sequence: CASSLETAGGHTIYF.